The sequence of this T cell receptor beta chain was determined in a study of blood T cells in healthy people across ages. The people who gave samples were healthy Caucasians from Russia, aged roughly 6 to 100. Every sample yielded at least 7 million isolated PBMCs. The V segment lost 2 bases and the J segment 2 bases; nucleotides outside the gene matches: 6. The CDR3 contains 16 residues. Germline lookup yields CDR1 PRHDT and CDR2 FYEKMQ (reference sequence). The sample holds a few counts of this clonotype. The antigen remains undetermined. A second about 7 to 12 cycle PCR used barcoded and J-beta primers. TCRdb ran MiXCR on the 5' RACE reads and lists one entry per CDR3 protein. The sample contains roughly 650,000 distinct CDR3 sequences, around 32% of which appear only once. Study outcomes and limitations: PBMCs left unsorted prevented a conclusive naive versus antigen-experienced comparison. Donor CMV status was unknown, possibly confounding expanded clonotype changes.

The chain uses TRBV13 and TRBJ2-7; 10 nucleotides agree with TRBD1. The receptor's source is a woman of 80 years or more in good health. Material: blood. Here the CDR3 reads CASSLWDRGRTYEQYF. CDR3 DNA: TGTGCCAGCAGCTTATGGGACAGGGGTCGGACCTACGAGCAGTACTTC.